Each of the 7 T cell receptor beta chains below was sequenced from the same sample in a study of blood T cell repertoires in COVID-19. Only in-frame clones appear in the TCRdb table, and some are missing; sequencing was by immunoSEQ multiplex PCR. This sample carries 120,000 to 150,000 clones, approximately 82% of them seen once, and the ten largest clones take 1.6%. The specimen was peripheral blood. The receptors shown here come from a human donor in a cohort sampled during active COVID-19.

J is TRBJ1-2 and V is TRBV7-2; 9 nucleotides match TRBD1. The CDR3 consists of 13 residues. Trimming took 3 bases from V and 8 from J; bases not matched to a gene: 4. CDR1 and CDR2 (germline): SGHTA, FQGNSA. The DNA of the CDR3 is TGTGCCAGCAGCTTCCGGGACAGGGACGGCTACACCTTC. Translating it yields CASSFRDRDGYTF. The full variable domain, its missing parts supplied by reference TRBV7-2 and TRBJ1-2, is GAGVSQSPSNKVTEKGKDVELRCDPISGHTALYWYRQSLGQGLEFLIYFQGNSAPDKSGLPSDRFSAERTGGSVSTLTIQRTQQEDSAVYLCASSFRDRDGYTFGSGTRLTVV.

The chain employs TRBV9 and TRBJ1-3; a weak D match, TRBD1 (5 bases). The CDR3 runs to 16 residues. With 4 bases removed from V and 6 bases from J, the gap between germline ends came to 20 bases. Germline V gene data show CDR1 as SGDLS and CDR2 as YYNGEE. CDR3 protein: CASSSEVGAELNTIYF. CDR3 nucleotides: TGTGCCAGCAGCTCCGAGGTAGGGGCAGAATTAAACACCATATATTTT.

This clone was seen a handful of times. This chain joins TRBV4-2 and TRBJ1-2; D remains ambiguous. Germline CDR1 is LGHNA and CDR2 is YNFKEQ. CDR3 length: 13 amino acids. Trimming took 2 bases from V and 3 from J, leaving 7 bases between them. The CDR3 protein is CASSQSIDYGYTF. DNA for the CDR3: TGTGCCAGCAGCCAATCAATAGACTATGGCTACACCTTC.

This chain uses TRBV7-9 with TRBJ1-1; the D gene is possibly TRBD1 (5 bases). Germline CDR1 and CDR2: SEHNR and FQNEAQ (reference sequence). V lost 7 bases and J 4 bases, leaving 13 bases between the germline ends. This CDR3 is 13 amino acids long. CDR3 coding DNA: TGTGCCAGCACCCCTTGGGGGGGCACTGAAGCTTTCTTT. It is translated as CASTPWGGTEAFF.

This chain joins TRBV2 and TRBJ2-3; D is perhaps TRBD1 (6 bases). This CDR3 is 16 amino acids long. The germline CDR1 and CDR2 sequences are SNHLY and FYNNEI. Trimming took off 4 bases at V and 2 bases at J, with 16 bases between the two ends. The CDR3 protein is CASSVGAGANTDTQYF. CDR3 nucleotide sequence: TGTGCCAGCAGTGTGGGGGCGGGTGCCAACACAGATACGCAGTATTTT.

The CDR3 spells CASSRADTYNSPLHF. Written as DNA, the CDR3 is TGTGCCAGCAGCCGGGCGGACACCTATAATTCACCCCTCCACTTT. The chain couples TRBV6-5 to TRBJ1-6, with D possibly matching TRBD1 (5 bases). Trimming removed 6 bases at V and 2 bases at J, with 11 bases between. Germline V gene data show CDR1 as MNHEY and CDR2 as SVGAGI. The CDR3 length is 15 residues.

This sequence joins TRBV5-1 and TRBJ1-4; D possibly corresponds to TRBD1 (5 bases). Trimming took 1 base from V and 2 from J, leaving 9 bases between them. The germline CDR1 and CDR2 sequences are SGHRS and YFSETQ. This CDR3 has 15 residues. Here the CDR3 DNA reads TGCGCCAGCAGCTTGAATAGGGGCACTAATGAAAAACTGTTTTTT. It codes for CASSLNRGTNEKLFF.